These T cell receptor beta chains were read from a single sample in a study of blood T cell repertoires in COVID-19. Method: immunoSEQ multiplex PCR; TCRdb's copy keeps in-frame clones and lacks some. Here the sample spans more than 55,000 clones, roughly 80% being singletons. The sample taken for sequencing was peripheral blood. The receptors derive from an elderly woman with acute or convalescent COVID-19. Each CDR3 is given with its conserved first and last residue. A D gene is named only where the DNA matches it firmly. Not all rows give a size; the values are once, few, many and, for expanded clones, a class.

CDR3 protein: CASSFGGAETQYF
CDR3 DNA: TGTGCCAGCAGCTTCGGGGGGGCGGAGACCCAGTACTTC
V gene: TRBV5-6
J gene: TRBJ2-5
D gene: TRBD2
clone size: .

CDR3 protein: CASSEAPLGSGTDTQYF
CDR3 DNA: TGTGCCAGCAGTGAAGCCCCTTTAGGGAGCGGCACAGATACGCAGTATTTT
V gene: TRBV2
J gene: TRBJ2-3
D gene: .
clone size: .

CDR3 protein: CASSQRTGNSPLHF
CDR3 DNA: TGTGCCAGCAGCCAAAGGACAGGCAATTCACCCCTCCACTTT
V gene: TRBV14
J gene: TRBJ1-6
D gene: TRBD1
clone size: .

CDR3 protein: CASSPSSAKNTGELFF
CDR3 DNA: TGTGCCAGCTCACCTTCTAGCGCTAAGAACACCGGGGAGCTGTTTTTT
V gene: TRBV18
J gene: TRBJ2-2
D gene: .
clone size: .

CDR3 protein: CASSQTRANTDTQYF
CDR3 DNA: TGTGCCAGCAGCCAAACCCGAGCGAACACAGATACGCAGTATTTT
V gene: TRBV3-1/TRBV3-2
J gene: TRBJ2-3
D gene: .
clone size: .

CDR3 protein: CSDRVNTEAFF
CDR3 DNA: TGCAGCGACAGGGTGAACACTGAAGCTTTCTTT
V gene: TRBV20-1
J gene: TRBJ1-1
D gene: TRBD1
clone size: .

CDR3 protein: CASSQQGDYGYTF
CDR3 DNA: TGTGCCAGCAGCCAGCAGGGCGACTATGGCTACACCTTC
V gene: TRBV3-1/TRBV3-2
J gene: TRBJ1-2
D gene: .
clone size: few

CDR3 protein: CASSEGTLSTDTQYF
CDR3 DNA: TGTGCCAGCAGTGAGGGGACTCTAAGCACAGATACGCAGTATTTT
V gene: TRBV2
J gene: TRBJ2-3
D gene: .
clone size: .

CDR3 protein: CASSLALGLNQPQHF
CDR3 DNA: TGTGCCAGCAGCTTAGCGCTGGGGCTGAATCAGCCCCAGCATTTT
V gene: TRBV7-2
J gene: TRBJ1-5
D gene: .
clone size: few

CDR3 protein: CASGLGGISPETQYF
CDR3 DNA: TGTGCCAGCGGATTGGGAGGGATCTCGCCAGAGACCCAGTACTTC
V gene: TRBV2
J gene: TRBJ2-5
D gene: TRBD2
clone size: few

CDR3 protein: CASSNLLGGTGELFF
CDR3 DNA: TGTGCTAGCAGCAACCTTTTAGGGGGCACCGGGGAGCTGTTTTTT
V gene: TRBV7-7
J gene: TRBJ2-2
D gene: .
clone size: .

CDR3 protein: CAWNRGATEAFF
CDR3 DNA: TGTGCCTGGAATCGGGGTGCGACTGAAGCTTTCTTT
V gene: TRBV30
J gene: TRBJ1-1
D gene: .
clone size: few

CDR3 protein: CASSGQGAREQYF
CDR3 DNA: TGTGCCAGCAGTGGACAGGGGGCGAGGGAGCAGTACTTC
V gene: TRBV2
J gene: TRBJ2-7
D gene: TRBD1
clone size: .

CDR3 protein: CASSWRAGGELFF
CDR3 DNA: TGTGCCAGCAGTTGGAGGGCGGGCGGGGAGCTGTTTTTT
V gene: TRBV2
J gene: TRBJ2-2
D gene: .
clone size: .

CDR3 protein: CASSLATGGQPQHF
CDR3 DNA: TGTGCCAGCAGCTTAGCGACGGGGGGCCAGCCCCAGCATTTT
V gene: TRBV7-2
J gene: TRBJ1-5
D gene: .
clone size: .

CDR3 protein: CASSLSPSSGQYF
CDR3 DNA: TGTGCCAGCAGTTTGTCCCCCTCTTCGGGGCAGTACTTC
V gene: TRBV27
J gene: TRBJ2-7
D gene: .
clone size: .

CDR3 protein: CASSLRGNSGNTIYF
CDR3 DNA: TGTGCCAGTAGTCTCAGGGGCAACTCTGGAAACACCATATATTTT
V gene: TRBV19
J gene: TRBJ1-3
D gene: .
clone size: .

CDR3 protein: CASSPWTGVFYEQYF
CDR3 DNA: TGTGCCAGCAGTCCATGGACAGGGGTTTTCTACGAGCAGTACTTC
V gene: TRBV6-5
J gene: TRBJ2-7
D gene: TRBD1
clone size: .

CDR3 protein: CASSLDSSGANVLTF
CDR3 DNA: TGTGCCAGCAGCTTAGACAGCTCTGGGGCCAACGTCCTGACTTTC
V gene: TRBV11-2
J gene: TRBJ2-6
D gene: .
clone size: .

CDR3 protein: CASRAQGRGSTDTQYF
CDR3 DNA: TGTGCCAGCAGGGCACAGGGCAGGGGTAGCACAGATACGCAGTATTTT
V gene: TRBV5-4
J gene: TRBJ2-3
D gene: .
clone size: once

CDR3 protein: CASRRRQPPNEKLFF
CDR3 DNA: TGTGCCAGCAGGCGCCGACAGCCTCCTAATGAAAAACTGTTTTTT
V gene: TRBV28
J gene: TRBJ1-4
D gene: .
clone size: .

CDR3 protein: CASSPRQGPRGTEAFF
CDR3 DNA: TGTGCCAGCAGCCCCAGACAGGGGCCGAGAGGGACTGAAGCTTTCTTT
V gene: TRBV5-6
J gene: TRBJ1-1
D gene: TRBD1
clone size: .

CDR3 protein: CASGRGTEAFF
CDR3 DNA: TGTGCCAGCGGCAGGGGCACTGAAGCTTTCTTT
V gene: TRBV6-5
J gene: TRBJ1-1
D gene: .
clone size: .

CDR3 protein: CASRKHRDTHGYTF
CDR3 DNA: TGTGCCAGCAGAAAACACCGGGACACCCATGGCTACACCTTC
V gene: TRBV28
J gene: TRBJ1-2
D gene: .
clone size: .

CDR3 protein: CVTEPGTGISGYTF
CDR3 DNA: TGCGTCACGGAACCAGGGACAGGGATCTCTGGCTACACCTTC
V gene: TRBV10-2
J gene: TRBJ1-2
D gene: TRBD1
clone size: once

CDR3 protein: CASSQEASDSGNTIYF
CDR3 DNA: TGCGCCAGCAGCCAAGAGGCCAGCGACTCTGGAAACACCATATATTTT
V gene: TRBV4-1
J gene: TRBJ1-3
D gene: .
clone size: .